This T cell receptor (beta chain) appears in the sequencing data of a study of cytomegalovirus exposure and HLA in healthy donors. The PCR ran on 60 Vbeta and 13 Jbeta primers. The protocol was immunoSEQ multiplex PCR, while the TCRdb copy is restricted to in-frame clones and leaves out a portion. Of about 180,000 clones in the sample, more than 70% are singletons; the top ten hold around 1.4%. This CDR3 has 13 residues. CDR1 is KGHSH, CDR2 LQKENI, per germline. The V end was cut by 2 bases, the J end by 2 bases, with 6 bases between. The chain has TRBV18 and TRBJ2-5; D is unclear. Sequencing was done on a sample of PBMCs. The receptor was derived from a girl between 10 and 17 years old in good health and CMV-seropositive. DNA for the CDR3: TGTGCCAGCTCACCAACAGCTCAAGAGACCCAGTACTTC. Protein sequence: CASSPTAQETQYF.